This T cell receptor (beta chain) came from a study of cytomegalovirus exposure and HLA in healthy donors. This PCR relied on a set of 60 Vbeta primers and 13 Jbeta primers. TCRdb's table, derived via immunoSEQ multiplex PCR, lists solely in-frame clones and lacks some. This sample has more than 90,000 clones, with roughly 80% found just once. Germline CDR1 KGHSH, CDR2 LQKENI. The CDR3 extends over 13 amino acids. With V trimmed by 5 bases and J by 4 bases, 3 bases remained unmatched. The V call is TRBV18, the J call TRBJ2-5; TRBD1 matches 8 bases. This clonotype originated in a man aged 35 to 55 in good health and CMV-seropositive. The sequencing sample was made of PBMCs. The CDR3 region is CASSLQGVETQYF. The CDR3 bases are TGTGCCAGCTCATTACAGGGGGTAGAGACCCAGTACTTC.